The 4 T cell receptor beta chains below all came from one sample that was sequenced in a study of T cell responses to AZD1222 COVID-19 vaccine (dated by TCRdb to about 2021). The sample's time point label, decoded: baseline before first vaccination. Preparation of the library involved the immunoSEQ multiplex PCR assay. Sourced from immuneACCESS, this table was stored by TCRdb with only in-frame sequences that have V and J called. A share of the clones is absent; for the studies checked, an unresolved V gene accounts for under half, and the remainder has no known explanation. Within this sample are roughly 120,000 clones, with 90% to 95% of them counted one time only. The ten largest clones add up to 2.5% to 3% of the sample. The input for sequencing was peripheral blood, taken on day 0 of AZD1222 vaccination. These receptor sequences come from an adult in good health.

The chain recombines TRBV27 with TRBJ1-2; 7 bases align to TRBD1. The V gene's germline CDR1 is MNHEY and CDR2 SMNVEV (reference sequence). Trimming cost V 6 bases and J 2 bases; bases outside gene matches: 6. This CDR3 contains 14 residues. The CDR3 spells CASSRGGGNYGYTF. The DNA for the CDR3 is TGTGCCAGCAGCCGCGGAGGGGGCAACTATGGCTACACCTTC.

The count of this clone is one. The chain carries TRBV6-5 and TRBJ1-4; D might be TRBD1 (6 bases). The CDR3 contains 14 residues. V lost 9 bases to trimming and J lost 15 bases, with 26 bases between them. The germline V gene has CDR1 MNHEY and CDR2 SVGAGI. The CDR3 DNA is TGTGCCAGATCCCCCCCGGACAGCCTCCAAGGGATGTTTTTT. Amino acids: CARSPPDSLQGMFF.

V gene TRBV7-9 combines with J gene TRBJ2-5, with 7 positions matching TRBD2. There are 16 residues in the CDR3. Germline loops: CDR1 SEHNR, CDR2 FQNEAQ (reference sequence). The junction had 12 bases not matched to a gene; V was cut back by 5 bases and J by 3 bases. DNA for the CDR3: TGTGCCAGCAGCCGAGGGGCGGGGGATCAGAAAGAGACCCAGTACTTC. Protein sequence: CASSRGAGDQKETQYF.

This chain joins TRBV19 and TRBJ2-4; no reliable D call. The CDR3 covers 17 residues. With 6 bases removed from V and 0 bases from J, the gap between germline ends came to 18 bases. Germline CDR1 is LNHDA and CDR2 is SQIVND (reference sequence). The chain's CDR3 is CASSPEGPLLAKNIQYF. In DNA form, the CDR3 reads TGTGCCAGTAGCCCAGAAGGACCCCTATTAGCCAAAAACATTCAGTACTTC.